The next 10 T cell receptor beta chains were all read from a single sample in a study of a mutant IDH1 vaccine in newly diagnosed glioma. Indicated time point: week 35, safety follow-up. Mutant IDH1 20-mer peptide, at 300 ug, made up each vaccine dose, with topical imiquimod. Method: immunoSEQ multiplex PCR; TCRdb's copy keeps in-frame clones and lacks some. The table lists approximately 60,000 clones, 85% to 90% of them singletons. Their recognized antigens are unknown. Sample: PBMCs, taken from a glioma patient whose treatment included an IDH1 peptide vaccine. All receptors derive from a man in his forties with glioma.

The rearrangement links TRBV6-6 to TRBJ2-7; 7 bases agree with TRBD1. Germline values: CDR1 MNHNY, CDR2 SVGAGI (reference sequence). The CDR3 loop spans 14 amino acids. V lost 2 bases, J lost 0 bases, and 1 base stayed unmatched. The CDR3 DNA sequence: TGTGCCAGCAGTTACAGGGACAGCTCCTACGAGCAGTACTTC. This gives the protein CASSYRDSSYEQYF.

This clone was recorded only once. Written as DNA, the CDR3 is TGTGCCAGCAGCGTAGAGCCAGAAAACATTCAGTACTTC. Translation gives CASSVEPENIQYF. The chain recombines TRBV9 with TRBJ2-4; D is unresolved. The ends were cut back, 0 bases at V and 5 bases at J, with 6 bases in the middle. CDR1 and CDR2 (germline): SGDLS, YYNGEE. The length of the CDR3 is 13 residues.

This chain joins TRBV7-9 and TRBJ1-1, with 10 bases matching TRBD1. J gave up 7 bases and V 8 bases, and 13 bases lay outside the gene matches. The CDR3 spans 15 residues. The germline CDR1 and CDR2 sequences are SEHNR and FQNEAQ (reference sequence). The CDR3 spells CASPTGTGEGFEAFF. The CDR3 coding sequence is TGTGCCAGCCCAACCGGGACAGGGGAAGGGTTTGAAGCTTTCTTT.

This clone showed up just once. The chain carries TRBV20-1 and TRBJ1-1; D uncertain. Trimming left V 7 bases short and J 2 bases short, with 8 bases between. The CDR3 has 11 amino acids. Germline values: CDR1 DFQATT, CDR2 SNEGSKA (reference sequence). CDR3 bases: TGCAGTGTGAAGGGAAACACTGAAGCTTTCTTT. Its protein is CSVKGNTEAFF.

V usage is TRBV4-2 and J usage is TRBJ2-2; D remains ambiguous. CDR1 is LGHNA and CDR2 is YNFKEQ in the germline V gene. V was pared by 0 bases and J by 5 bases, with 10 bases between. CDR3 length: 15 amino acids. CDR3 loop: CASSQEALSTGELFF. The DNA for the CDR3 is TGTGCCAGCAGCCAAGAGGCCCTCTCAACCGGGGAGCTGTTTTTT.

This chain connects TRBV27 to TRBJ1-1; no clear D. In germline, CDR1 is MNHEY, CDR2 SMNVEV (reference sequence). With 2 bases removed from V and 4 bases from J, the gap between germline ends came to 14 bases. The CDR3 is made up of 15 amino acids. CDR3: CASSLAFGRATEAFF. As DNA, the CDR3 is TGTGCCAGCAGTTTAGCTTTCGGGCGGGCCACTGAAGCTTTCTTT.

The chain carries TRBV5-1 and TRBJ2-3; no firm D call. The ends were cut back, 3 bases at V and 1 base at J, with 3 bases in the middle. The germline V gene has CDR1 SGHRS and CDR2 YFSETQ. The CDR3 has 12 residues. The CDR3 here is CASSSGTDTQYF. The CDR3 coding sequence is TGCGCCAGCAGCTCCGGCACAGATACGCAGTATTTT.

The chain uses TRBV7-9 and TRBJ2-1; 9 positions match TRBD2. The CDR3 is made up of 16 amino acids. Germline-derived CDR1 and CDR2 are SEHNR and FQNEAQ (reference sequence). V dropped 1 base and J dropped 6; count of bases not matched to a gene: 7. The CDR3: CASSLVAGGHFNEQFF. The CDR3 DNA reads as TGTGCCAGCAGCTTAGTGGCGGGAGGGCATTTCAATGAGCAGTTCTTC.

This rearrangement joins TRBV7-9 to TRBJ1-5; possible D gene TRBD1, 6 bases. V lost 3 bases and J 4 bases, leaving 10 bases between the germline ends. The CDR3 has 14 residues. CDR1 is SEHNR, CDR2 FQNEAQ, per germline (reference sequence). The CDR3 DNA follows: TGTGCCAGCAGCTTGGGGACACTTAATCAGCCCCAGCATTTT. Translated, it gives CASSLGTLNQPQHF.

The CDR3 nucleotides are TGCGCCAGCAGCTTGGTTGCGGGAACGCGCTACAATGAGCAGTTCTTC. It is translated as CASSLVAGTRYNEQFF. V gene TRBV5-1 combines with J gene TRBJ2-1, with a possible D match to TRBD2 (6 bases). Looked up from germline, CDR1 is SGHRS and CDR2 is YFSETQ. This CDR3 contains 16 residues. The V gene lost 0 bases and the J gene lost 3 bases, with 13 bases spanning the gap.